The 9 T cell receptor beta chains listed next were all sequenced from one sample in a study of patients and donors after allogeneic stem cell transplantation. Using its own MiXCR run on the RT-PCR reads, TCRdb lists one record per CDR3 protein. The sample has about 410,000 distinct CDR3 sequences; 16% are singletons. Sequencing was carried out using blood, either unsorted or a sorted T cell fraction (not recorded which). Source of these receptors: a human donor who was either an allogeneic HSCT recipient or a stem cell or donor lymphocyte infusion donor (not recorded which). It is not recorded whose cells these are; they may come from a transplant donor.

This clonotype was counted between two and nine times. The chain employs TRBV5-1 and TRBJ2-7, with 10 bases aligning to TRBD1. The CDR3 extends over 14 amino acids. Trimming removed 4 bases from V and 4 bases from J; junction bases left unmatched: 5. Germline values: CDR1 SGHRS, CDR2 YFSETQ. The CDR3 here is CASSKGQGRYEQYF. CDR3 in DNA: TGCGCCAGCAGCAAGGGACAGGGGCGTTACGAGCAGTACTTC.

This clonotype was seen repeatedly, ten times or more. The chain has TRBV18 and TRBJ2-5; D unresolved. CDR1 is KGHSH, CDR2 LQKENI, per germline. CDR3 size: 13 residues. Trimming shortened V by 9 bases and J by 5 bases, and 16 bases separated the two germline ends. CDR3 in amino acids: CASSGPDGETQYF. CDR3 nucleotide sequence: TGTGCCAGTTCGGGCCCGGACGGTGAGACCCAGTACTTC.

DNA for the CDR3: TGTGCCAGCACCAGGGACAGGGGCAGGGGAGCTTTCTTT. Amino acids: CASTRDRGRGAFF. The chain joins TRBV7-9 to TRBJ1-1; TRBD1 agrees at 10 bases. The CDR3 length is 13 residues. V lost 7 bases, J lost 10 bases, and 9 bases stayed unmatched. The V gene's germline CDR1 is SEHNR and CDR2 FQNEAQ (reference sequence).

The chain couples TRBV2 to TRBJ1-6; 8 nucleotides agree with TRBD1. Germline CDR1 reads SNHLY; CDR2 reads FYNNEI. The V gene end was trimmed by 6 bases and the J gene end by 15 bases; junction bases not matched to a gene: 1. The CDR3 runs 10 residues. As DNA, the CDR3 is TGTGCCAGCAGCACAGGGGGCCTCCACTTT. Translating it yields CASSTGGLHF.

The DNA for the CDR3 is TGTGCCAGCAGCCAAGGGCCGGGACAGCAGTACAATGAGCAGTTCTTC. This codes for CASSQGPGQQYNEQFF. V is TRBV4-2 and J is TRBJ2-1; 7 nucleotides match TRBD1. This CDR3 is built from 16 residues. J lost 4 bases, V lost 1 base, and 7 bases had no gene match. Germline loops: CDR1 LGHNA, CDR2 YNFKEQ.

This clonotype was detected only a few times. The chain carries TRBV2 and TRBJ1-1; D is ambiguous. CDR1 and CDR2 (germline): SNHLY, FYNNEI. The germline V and J ends were trimmed by 6 bases and 2 bases, with 16 bases remaining between them. This CDR3 spans 15 amino acids. The CDR3: CASRDDLVYNTEAFF. DNA for the CDR3: TGTGCCAGCAGAGACGATCTAGTTTACAACACTGAAGCTTTCTTT.

The CDR3 loop reads CASTTTGIFAGELFF. The CDR3 coding sequence is TGTGCCAGCACCACTACGGGGATTTTCGCCGGGGAGCTGTTTTTT. This chain links TRBV28 with TRBJ2-2; tentatively, D is TRBD2 (5 bases). The V gene's germline CDR1 is MDHEN and CDR2 SYDVKM. The CDR3 extends over 15 amino acids. V was trimmed by 7 bases and J by 6 bases, leaving 18 bases between them.

This clonotype was seen a few times. The chain combines TRBV9 with TRBJ2-1; tentative D call: TRBD2 (5 bases). The CDR3 is 17 amino acids. V was shortened by 0 bases and J by 3 bases, with 16 bases between the two germline ends. CDR1 and CDR2 from the germline V gene are SGDLS and YYNGEE. In DNA, the CDR3 is TGTGCCAGCAGCGTAGGTGTCGGGGAACCCTACTACAATGAGCAGTTCTTC. Protein sequence: CASSVGVGEPYYNEQFF.

This clonotype was observed a handful of times. This chain links TRBV20-1 with TRBJ2-5; perhaps TRBD1 as D (5 bases). V lost 7 bases to trimming and J lost 2 bases, with 11 bases between them. This CDR3 has 12 residues. The germline V gene has CDR1 DFQATT and CDR2 SNEGSKA (reference sequence). The DNA of the CDR3 is TGCAGTGGTGTAGGGGCGCAAGAGACCCAGTACTTC. This sequence encodes CSGVGAQETQYF.